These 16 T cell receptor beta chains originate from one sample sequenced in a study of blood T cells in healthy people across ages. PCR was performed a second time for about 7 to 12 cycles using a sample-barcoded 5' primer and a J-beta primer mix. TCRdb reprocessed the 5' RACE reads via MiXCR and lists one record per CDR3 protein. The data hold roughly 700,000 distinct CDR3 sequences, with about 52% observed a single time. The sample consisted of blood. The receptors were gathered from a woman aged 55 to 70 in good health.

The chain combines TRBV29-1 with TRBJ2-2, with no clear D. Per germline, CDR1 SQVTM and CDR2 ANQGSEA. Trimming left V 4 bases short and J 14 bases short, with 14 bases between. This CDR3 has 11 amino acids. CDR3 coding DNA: TGCAGCGTTGGAACCGTGCCCGTTCTGTTTTTT. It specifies CSVGTVPVLFF.

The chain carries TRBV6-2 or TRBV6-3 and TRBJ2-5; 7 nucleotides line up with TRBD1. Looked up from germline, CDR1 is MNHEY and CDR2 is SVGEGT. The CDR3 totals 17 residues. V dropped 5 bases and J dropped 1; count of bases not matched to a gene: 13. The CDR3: CASSPLTGRAFQETQYF. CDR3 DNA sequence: TGTGCCAGCAGTCCGCTGACAGGGCGGGCCTTCCAAGAGACCCAGTACTTC.

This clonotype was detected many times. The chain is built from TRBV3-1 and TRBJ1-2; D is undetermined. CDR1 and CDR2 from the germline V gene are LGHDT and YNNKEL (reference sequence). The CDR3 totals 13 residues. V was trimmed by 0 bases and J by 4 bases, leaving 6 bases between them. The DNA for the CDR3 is TGTGCCAGCAGCCAAGAACCCGCCTATGGCTACACCTTC. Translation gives CASSQEPAYGYTF. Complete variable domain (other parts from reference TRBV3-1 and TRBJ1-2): DTAVSQTPKYLVTQMGNDKSIKCEQNLGHDTMYWYKQDSKKFLKIMFSYNNKELIINETVPNRFSPKSPDKAHLNLHINSLELGDSAVYFCASSQEPAYGYTFGSGTRLTVV.

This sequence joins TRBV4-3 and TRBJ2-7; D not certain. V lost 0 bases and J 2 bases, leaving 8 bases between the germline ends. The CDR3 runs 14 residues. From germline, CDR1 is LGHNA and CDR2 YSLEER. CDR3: CASSQDSSAYEQYF. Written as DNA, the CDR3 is TGCGCCAGCAGCCAAGACAGTTCTGCCTACGAGCAGTACTTC.

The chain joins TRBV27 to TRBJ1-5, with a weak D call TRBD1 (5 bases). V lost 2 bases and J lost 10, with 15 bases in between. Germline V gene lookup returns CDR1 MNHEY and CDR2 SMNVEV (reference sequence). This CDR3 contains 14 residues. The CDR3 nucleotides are TGTGCCAGCAGTTTAATAGGGGCGGTTGAACCCCAGCATTTT. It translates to CASSLIGAVEPQHF.

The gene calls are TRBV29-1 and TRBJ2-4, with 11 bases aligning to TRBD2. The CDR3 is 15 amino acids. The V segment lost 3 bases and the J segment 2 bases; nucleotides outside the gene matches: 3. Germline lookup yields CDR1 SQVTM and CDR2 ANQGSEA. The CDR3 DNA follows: TGCAGCGTTGATCTAGCGGGAGGCACCAAAAACATTCAGTACTTC. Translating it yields CSVDLAGGTKNIQYF.

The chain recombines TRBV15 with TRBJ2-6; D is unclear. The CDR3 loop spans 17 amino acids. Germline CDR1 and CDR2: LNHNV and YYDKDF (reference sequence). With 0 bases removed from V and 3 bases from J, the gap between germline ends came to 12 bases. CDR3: CATSRELYNLGANVLTF. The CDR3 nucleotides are TGTGCCACCAGCAGAGAACTATATAATCTTGGGGCCAACGTCCTGACTTTC.

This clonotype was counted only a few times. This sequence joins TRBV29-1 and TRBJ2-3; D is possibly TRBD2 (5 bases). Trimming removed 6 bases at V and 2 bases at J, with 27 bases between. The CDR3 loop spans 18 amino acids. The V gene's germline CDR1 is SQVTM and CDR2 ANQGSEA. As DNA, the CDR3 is TGCAGCGTGGATCGGGAACCGGGCGGAGGAGGTACCACAGATACGCAGTATTTT. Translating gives CSVDREPGGGGTTDTQYF.

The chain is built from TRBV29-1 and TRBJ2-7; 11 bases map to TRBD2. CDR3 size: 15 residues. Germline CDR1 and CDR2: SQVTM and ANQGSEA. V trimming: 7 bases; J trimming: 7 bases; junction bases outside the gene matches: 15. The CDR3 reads CSAWGLAGGWNEQYF. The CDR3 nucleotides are TGCAGCGCATGGGGGCTAGCGGGAGGTTGGAATGAGCAGTACTTC.

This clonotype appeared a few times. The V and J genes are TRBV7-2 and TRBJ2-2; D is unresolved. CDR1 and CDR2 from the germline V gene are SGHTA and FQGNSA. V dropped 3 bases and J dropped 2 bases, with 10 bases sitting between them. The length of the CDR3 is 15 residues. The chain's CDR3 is CASSFSLTNTGELFF. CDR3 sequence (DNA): TGTGCCAGCAGCTTTAGTTTGACAAACACCGGGGAGCTGTTTTTT. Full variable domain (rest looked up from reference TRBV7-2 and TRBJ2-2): GAGVSQSPSNKVTEKGKDVELRCDPISGHTALYWYRQSLGQGLEFLIYFQGNSAPDKSGLPSDRFSAERTGGSVSTLTIQRTQQEDSAVYLCASSFSLTNTGELFFGEGSRLTVL.

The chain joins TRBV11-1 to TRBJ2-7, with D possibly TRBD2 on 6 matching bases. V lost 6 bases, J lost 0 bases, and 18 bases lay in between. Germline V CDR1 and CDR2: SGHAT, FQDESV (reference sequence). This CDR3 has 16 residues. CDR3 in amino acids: CASRRSSSERSYEQYF. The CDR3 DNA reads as TGTGCCAGCAGACGAAGTTCTAGCGAACGCTCCTACGAGCAGTACTTC.

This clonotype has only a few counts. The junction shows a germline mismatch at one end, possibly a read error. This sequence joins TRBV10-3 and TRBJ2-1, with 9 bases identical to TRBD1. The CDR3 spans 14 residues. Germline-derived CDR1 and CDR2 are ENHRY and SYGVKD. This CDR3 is CAISSRTGVNEQFF. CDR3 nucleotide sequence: TGTGCCATCAGTTCCAGGACAGGGGTGAATGAGCAGTTCTTT.

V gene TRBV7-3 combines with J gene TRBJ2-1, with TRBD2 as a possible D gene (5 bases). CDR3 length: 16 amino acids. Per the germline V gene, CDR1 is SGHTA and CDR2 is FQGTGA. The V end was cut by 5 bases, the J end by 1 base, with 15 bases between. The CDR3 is CASSPSGVDSYNEQFF. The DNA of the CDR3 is TGTGCCAGCAGCCCCTCCGGGGTGGATTCCTACAATGAGCAGTTCTTC.

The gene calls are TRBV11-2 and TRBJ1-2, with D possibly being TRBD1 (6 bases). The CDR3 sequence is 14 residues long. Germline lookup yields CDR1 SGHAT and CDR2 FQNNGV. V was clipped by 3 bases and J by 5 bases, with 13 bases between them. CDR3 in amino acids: CASSLPTDRYGYTF. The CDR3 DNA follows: TGTGCCAGCAGCTTGCCAACGGACAGATATGGCTACACCTTC.

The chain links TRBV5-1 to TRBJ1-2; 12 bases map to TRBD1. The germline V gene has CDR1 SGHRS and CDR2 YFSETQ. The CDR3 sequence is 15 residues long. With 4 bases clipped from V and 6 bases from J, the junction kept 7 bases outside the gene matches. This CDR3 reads CASSPLGTGGDGYTF. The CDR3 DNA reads TGCGCCAGCAGCCCGCTTGGGACAGGGGGCGATGGCTACACCTTC.

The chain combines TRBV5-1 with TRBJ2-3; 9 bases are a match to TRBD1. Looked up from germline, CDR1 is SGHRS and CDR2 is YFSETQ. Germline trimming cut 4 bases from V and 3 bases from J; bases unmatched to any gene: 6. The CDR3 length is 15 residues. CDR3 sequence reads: CASSPQGAATDTQYF. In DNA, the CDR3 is TGCGCCAGCAGCCCACAGGGGGCGGCTACAGATACGCAGTATTTT.